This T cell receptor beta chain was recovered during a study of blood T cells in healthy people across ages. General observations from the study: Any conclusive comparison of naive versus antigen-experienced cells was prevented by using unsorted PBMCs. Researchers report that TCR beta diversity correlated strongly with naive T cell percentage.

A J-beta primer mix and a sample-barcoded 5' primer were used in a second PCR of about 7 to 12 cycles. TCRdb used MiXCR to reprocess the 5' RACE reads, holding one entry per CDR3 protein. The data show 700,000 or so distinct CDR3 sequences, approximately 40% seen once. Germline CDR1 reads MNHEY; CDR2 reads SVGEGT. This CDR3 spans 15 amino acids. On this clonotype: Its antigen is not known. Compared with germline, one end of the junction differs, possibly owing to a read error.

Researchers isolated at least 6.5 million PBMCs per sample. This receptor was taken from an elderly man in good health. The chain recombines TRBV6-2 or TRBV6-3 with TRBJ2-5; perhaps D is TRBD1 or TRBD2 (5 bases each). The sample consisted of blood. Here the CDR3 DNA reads TGTGTCAGCAGTTCGACCGGGACCCAAGGGGAGACCCAGTACTTC. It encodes CVSSSTGTQGETQYF.